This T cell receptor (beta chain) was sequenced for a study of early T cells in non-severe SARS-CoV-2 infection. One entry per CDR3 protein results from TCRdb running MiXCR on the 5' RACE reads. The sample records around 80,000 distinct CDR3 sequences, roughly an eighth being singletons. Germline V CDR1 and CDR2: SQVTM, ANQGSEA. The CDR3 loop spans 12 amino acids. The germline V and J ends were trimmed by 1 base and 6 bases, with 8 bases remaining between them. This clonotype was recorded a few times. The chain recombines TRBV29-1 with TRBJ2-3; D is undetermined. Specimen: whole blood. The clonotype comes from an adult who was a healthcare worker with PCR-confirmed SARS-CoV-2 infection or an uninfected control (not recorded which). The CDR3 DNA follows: TGCAGCGTTGAAGCGACCACGGATACGCAGTATTTT. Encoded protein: CSVEATTDTQYF.